This T cell receptor (beta chain) was identified during a study of blood T cells in healthy people across ages. The table lists this clonotype with many counts. Its antigen is undetermined. The study's findings and limits: A greater number of naive CD4+ cells and higher diversity distinguished long-lived donors from aged donors.

The J segment lost 8 bases and the V segment lost 1 base, leaving 2 bases of the junction unmatched. This CDR3 is built from 15 residues. Germline-derived CDR1 and CDR2 are MNHNS and SASEGT. PCR was performed a second time for roughly 7 to 11 cycles using a sample-barcoded 5' primer and a J-beta primer mix. TCRdb re-derived calls from the 5' RACE reads in MiXCR, one entry per CDR3 protein. The sample carries hundreds of thousands of distinct CDR3 sequences, about 30% recorded once. The origin of this receptor is a woman older than 75 in good health. V is TRBV6-1 and J is TRBJ2-3, with 14 bases lining up with TRBD2. Specimen: blood. CDR3 sequence (DNA): TGTGCCAGCAGTGAAGTAGGGACTAGCGGGGGTACGCAGTATTTT. It encodes CASSEVGTSGGTQYF.